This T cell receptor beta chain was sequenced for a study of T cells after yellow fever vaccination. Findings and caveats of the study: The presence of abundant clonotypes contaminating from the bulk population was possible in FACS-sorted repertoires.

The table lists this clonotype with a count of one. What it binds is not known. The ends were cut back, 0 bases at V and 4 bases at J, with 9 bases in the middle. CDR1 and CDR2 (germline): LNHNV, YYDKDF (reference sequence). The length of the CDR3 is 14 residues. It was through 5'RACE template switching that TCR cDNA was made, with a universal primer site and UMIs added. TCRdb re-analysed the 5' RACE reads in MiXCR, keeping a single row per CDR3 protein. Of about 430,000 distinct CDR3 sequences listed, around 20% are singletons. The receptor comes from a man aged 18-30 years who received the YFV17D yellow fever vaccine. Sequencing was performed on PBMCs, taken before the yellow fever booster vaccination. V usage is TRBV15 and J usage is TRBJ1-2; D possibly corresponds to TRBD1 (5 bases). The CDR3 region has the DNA TGTGCCACCAGCAGAGACCGGACATTCTATGGCTACACCTTC. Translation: CATSRDRTFYGYTF.